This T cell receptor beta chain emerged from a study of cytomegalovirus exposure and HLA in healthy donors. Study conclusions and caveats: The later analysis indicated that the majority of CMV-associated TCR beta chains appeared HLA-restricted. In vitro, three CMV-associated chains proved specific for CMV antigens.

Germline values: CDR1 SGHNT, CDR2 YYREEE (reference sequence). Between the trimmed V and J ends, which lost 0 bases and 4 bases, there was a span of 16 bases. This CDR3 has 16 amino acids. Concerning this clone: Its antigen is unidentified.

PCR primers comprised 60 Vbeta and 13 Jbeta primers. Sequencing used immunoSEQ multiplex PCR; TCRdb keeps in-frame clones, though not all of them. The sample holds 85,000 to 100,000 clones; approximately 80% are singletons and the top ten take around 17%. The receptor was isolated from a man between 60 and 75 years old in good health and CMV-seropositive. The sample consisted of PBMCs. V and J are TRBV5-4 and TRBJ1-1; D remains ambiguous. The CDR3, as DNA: TGTGCCAGCAGCTTGGTGCCCGGGAAGCGTGGCACTGAAGCTTTCTTT. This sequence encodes CASSLVPGKRGTEAFF.